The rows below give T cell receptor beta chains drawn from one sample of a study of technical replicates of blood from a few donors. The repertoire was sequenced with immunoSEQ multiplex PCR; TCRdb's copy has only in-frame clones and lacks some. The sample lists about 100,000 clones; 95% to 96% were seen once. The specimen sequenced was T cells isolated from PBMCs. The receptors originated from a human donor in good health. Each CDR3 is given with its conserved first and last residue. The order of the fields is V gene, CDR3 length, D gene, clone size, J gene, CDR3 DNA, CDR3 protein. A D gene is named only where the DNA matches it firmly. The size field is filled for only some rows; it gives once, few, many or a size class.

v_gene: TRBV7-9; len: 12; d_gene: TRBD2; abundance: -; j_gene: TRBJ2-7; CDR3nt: TGTGCCAGCAGCACGTCTAGCGGTAGGCAGTACTTC; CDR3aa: CASSTSSGRQYF
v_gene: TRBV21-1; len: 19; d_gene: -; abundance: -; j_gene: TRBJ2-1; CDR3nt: TGTGCCAGCAGCAAAGAAAATACGCGAGGCGGGAACGGGACCAATGAGCAGTTCTTC; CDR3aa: CASSKENTRGGNGTNEQFF
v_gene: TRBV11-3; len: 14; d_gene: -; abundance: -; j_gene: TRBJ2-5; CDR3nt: TGTGCCAGCAGCTTAGGAGGGACAACGAAGACCCAGTACTTC; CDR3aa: CASSLGGTTKTQYF
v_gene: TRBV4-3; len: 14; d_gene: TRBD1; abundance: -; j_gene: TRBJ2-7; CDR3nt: TGCGCCAGCAGCACGGACAGGTACTCCTACGAGCAGTACTTC; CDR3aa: CASSTDRYSYEQYF
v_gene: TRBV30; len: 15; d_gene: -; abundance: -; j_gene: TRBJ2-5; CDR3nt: TGTGCCTGGAGTGTTCTAATGACTAGTCTAGAGACCCAGTACTTC; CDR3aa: CAWSVLMTSLETQYF
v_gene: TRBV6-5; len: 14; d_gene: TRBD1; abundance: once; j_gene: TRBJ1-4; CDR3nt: TGTGCCAGCAGGGGACAGGGGGGTAATGAAAAACTGTTTTTT; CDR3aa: CASRGQGGNEKLFF
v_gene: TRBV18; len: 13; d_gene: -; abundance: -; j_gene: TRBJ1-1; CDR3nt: TGTGCCAGCTCACCCTCACAGAACACTGAAGCTTTCTTT; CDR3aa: CASSPSQNTEAFF
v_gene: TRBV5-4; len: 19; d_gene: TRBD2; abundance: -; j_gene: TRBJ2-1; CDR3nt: TGTGCCAGCAGCAGAATGATCTCCGGGACTAGCGGGAGTCGCAATGAGCAGTTCTTC; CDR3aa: CASSRMISGTSGSRNEQFF
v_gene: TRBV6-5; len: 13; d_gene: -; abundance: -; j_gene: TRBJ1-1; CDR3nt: TGTGCCAGCACGGGGTTGTATAACACTGAAGCTTTCTTT; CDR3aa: CASTGLYNTEAFF
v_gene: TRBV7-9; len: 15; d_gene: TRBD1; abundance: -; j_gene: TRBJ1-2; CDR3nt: TGTGCCAGCAGCTCGACTGGTGGGACAGTGGGTGGCTACACCTTC; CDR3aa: CASSSTGGTVGGYTF
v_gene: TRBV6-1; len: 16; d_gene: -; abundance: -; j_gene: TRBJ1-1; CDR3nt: TGTGCCAGCAGTGAAATAGGGGACAACCCGAACACTGAAGCTTTCTTT; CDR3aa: CASSEIGDNPNTEAFF
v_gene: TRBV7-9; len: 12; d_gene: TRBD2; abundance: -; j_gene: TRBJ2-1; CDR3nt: TGTGCCAGCAGTTCGAAGCGGGAGGGCCTGTTCTTC; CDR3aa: CASSSKREGLFF
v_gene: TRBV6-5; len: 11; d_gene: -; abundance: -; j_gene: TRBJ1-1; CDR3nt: TGTGCCAGCAGGGGACTCACTGAAGCTTTCTTT; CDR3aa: CASRGLTEAFF
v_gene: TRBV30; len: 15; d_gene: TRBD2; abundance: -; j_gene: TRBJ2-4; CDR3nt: TGTGCCTGGACCACCTTCCCGGGGGGCAAAAACATTCAGTACTTC; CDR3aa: CAWTTFPGGKNIQYF
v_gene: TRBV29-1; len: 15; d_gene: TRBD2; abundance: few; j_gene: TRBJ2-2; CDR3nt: TGCAGCGTTGGTACTAGCGGGAGGGGAACCGGGGAGCTGTTTTTT; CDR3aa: CSVGTSGRGTGELFF
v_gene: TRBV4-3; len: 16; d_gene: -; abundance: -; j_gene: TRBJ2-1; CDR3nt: TGCGCCAGCAGCCAAGATCCCAGCGGGCTAATCGATGAGCAGTTCTTC; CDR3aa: CASSQDPSGLIDEQFF
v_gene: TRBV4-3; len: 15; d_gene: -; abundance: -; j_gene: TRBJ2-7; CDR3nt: TGCGCCAGCAGCTACCGGGACTTTCGCTCCTACGAGCAGTACTTC; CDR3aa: CASSYRDFRSYEQYF
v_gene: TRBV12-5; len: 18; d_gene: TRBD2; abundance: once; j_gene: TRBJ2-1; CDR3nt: TGTGCTAGTGGTTTGGCTCCTCTAGCGGGAAGGACCTACAATGAGCAGTTCTTC; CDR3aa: CASGLAPLAGRTYNEQFF
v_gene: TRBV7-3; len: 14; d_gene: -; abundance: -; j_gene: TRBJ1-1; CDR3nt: TGTGCCAGCAGTCCCAGGGCTTCAGGCACTGAAGCTTTCTTT; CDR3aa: CASSPRASGTEAFF
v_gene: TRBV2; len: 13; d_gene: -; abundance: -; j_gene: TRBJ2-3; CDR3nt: TGTGCCACCACAAGGCAGGGCACAGATACGCAGTATTTT; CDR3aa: CATTRQGTDTQYF
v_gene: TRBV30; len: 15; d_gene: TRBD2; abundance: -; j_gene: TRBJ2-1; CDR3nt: TGTGCCTGGAGTGTGATGAAGCGGGAGGTCAATGAGCAGTTCTTC; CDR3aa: CAWSVMKREVNEQFF
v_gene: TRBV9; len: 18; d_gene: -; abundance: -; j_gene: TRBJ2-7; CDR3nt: TGTGCCAGCAGCCGTAAAGCTGAGACGGGGGTGGGGACCTACGAGCAGTACTTC; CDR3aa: CASSRKAETGVGTYEQYF
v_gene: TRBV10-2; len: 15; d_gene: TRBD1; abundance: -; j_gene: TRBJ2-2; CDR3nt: TGCGCCAGCAGTGCGGCAGGGGGCAGGGCCGGGGAGCTGTTTTTT; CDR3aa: CASSAAGGRAGELFF
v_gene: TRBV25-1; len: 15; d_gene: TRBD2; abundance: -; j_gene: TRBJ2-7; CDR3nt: TGTGCCAGCAGTTTGTATACGGGAGGGACCTACGAGCAGTACTTC; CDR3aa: CASSLYTGGTYEQYF
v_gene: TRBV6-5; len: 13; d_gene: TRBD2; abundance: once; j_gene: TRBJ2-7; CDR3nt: TGTGCCAGCAGGTCGGGACTAAATTACGAGCAGTACTTC; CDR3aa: CASRSGLNYEQYF
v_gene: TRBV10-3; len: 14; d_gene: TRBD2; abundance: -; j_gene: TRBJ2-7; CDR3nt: TGTGCCATCAGTGGGACTAGCGGTGCCTACGAGCAGTACTTC; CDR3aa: CAISGTSGAYEQYF